The 28 T cell receptor beta chains presented below share a single source sample, sequenced in a study of lymphopenia after photon versus proton radiotherapy. Using immunoSEQ multiplex PCR, the repertoire was profiled, and TCRdb retains in-frame clones only, with some absent. The table shows 55,000 to 70,000 clones, with less than 95% occurring only once. The sample here was peripheral blood, taken from a patient treated with photon-based radiotherapy. Every receptor here comes from a middle-aged woman with cholangiocarcinoma.

CDR3 DNA sequence: TGTGCCAGCAGCCAAGAATGGCGAGGAAGCTACAATGAGCAGTTCTTC. It encodes CASSQEWRGSYNEQFF. This chain uses TRBV4-2 with TRBJ2-1; D unclear. Germline lookup yields CDR1 LGHNA and CDR2 YNFKEQ. Deletions cut 0 bases from V and 3 bases from J, with 12 bases between. This CDR3 contains 16 residues.

The J gene is TRBJ1-1, the V gene TRBV10-3; D is undetermined. Between the trimmed V and J ends, which lost 4 bases and 5 bases, there was a span of 14 bases. Germline V gene lookup returns CDR1 ENHRY and CDR2 SYGVKD. This CDR3 has 14 amino acids. The chain's CDR3 is CAISAADPPTEAFF. The CDR3 DNA sequence: TGTGCCATCAGTGCCGCAGATCCCCCAACTGAAGCTTTCTTT.

The J gene is TRBJ1-2, the V gene TRBV19; no clear D. V was trimmed by 5 bases and J by 0 bases, leaving 10 bases between them. The CDR3 has 14 residues. Germline loops: CDR1 LNHDA, CDR2 SQIVND (reference sequence). The chain's CDR3 is CASSFLGPNYGYTF. CDR3 in DNA: TGTGCCAGTAGTTTCCTAGGTCCTAACTATGGCTACACCTTC.

This clone was detected once. The chain couples TRBV28 to TRBJ2-1; 7 nucleotides align to TRBD2. Germline values: CDR1 MDHEN, CDR2 SYDVKM. V was clipped by 5 bases and J by 0 bases; unmatched bases: 13. The length of the CDR3 is 18 residues. The CDR3 loop is CASSPRAGLPSSYNEQFF. The CDR3 region has the DNA TGTGCCAGCAGTCCGCGAGCGGGACTTCCCAGCTCCTACAATGAGCAGTTCTTC.

This clone was found once. The J gene is TRBJ2-3, the V gene TRBV9; perhaps TRBD1 as D (5 bases). Germline values: CDR1 SGDLS, CDR2 YYNGEE. Trimming removed 4 bases from V and 3 bases from J, with 15 bases in between. The CDR3 sequence is 15 residues long. CDR3 DNA sequence: TGTGCCAGCAGCCCCTGGGGCGAACCAACAGATACGCAGTATTTT. Translating gives CASSPWGEPTDTQYF.

The chain carries TRBV28 and TRBJ2-1; the match to TRBD2 covers 13 bases. Germline trimming cut 1 base from V and 4 bases from J; bases unmatched to any gene: 7. CDR1 is MDHEN, CDR2 SYDVKM, per germline. The CDR3 spans 18 residues. CDR3 coding DNA: TGTGCCAGCAGTTTATCCTCTACTAGCGGGAGGGATTACAATGAGCAGTTCTTC. The encoded protein is CASSLSSTSGRDYNEQFF.

Details on this clone: One junction end disagrees with the germline gene, perhaps due to a read error. This sequence joins TRBV2 and TRBJ1-2; the D gene is possibly TRBD1 (6 bases). The germline V gene has CDR1 SNHLY and CDR2 FYNNEI. This CDR3 region has 14 residues. The CDR3 nucleotides read TGTGCCAGCAATGAAAGGACAGAACTCTATGGCTACACCTTC. This sequence encodes CASNERTELYGYTF.

This chain connects TRBV7-2 to TRBJ1-1, with D possibly TRBD1 on 6 matching bases. V lost 5 bases and J 0 bases, leaving 10 bases between the germline ends. CDR1 and CDR2 from the germline V gene are SGHTA and FQGNSA. The length of the CDR3 is 14 residues. CDR3 DNA sequence: TGTGCCAGCAGCCCCGGACAGCTGAACACTGAAGCTTTCTTT. Translation: CASSPGQLNTEAFF.

The chain links TRBV2 to TRBJ1-1, with 8 bases aligning to TRBD1. Trimming took 8 bases from V and 4 from J; bases not matched to a gene: 6. The CDR3 totals 13 residues. In germline, CDR1 is SNHLY, CDR2 FYNNEI. This CDR3 reads CASYSGGVTEAFF. The CDR3 DNA sequence: TGTGCCAGCTACTCAGGGGGCGTCACTGAAGCTTTCTTT.

The chain is built from TRBV25-1 and TRBJ2-4; TRBD2 is a possible D gene (6 bases). Germline CDR1 reads MGHDK; CDR2 reads SYGVNS. The germline V and J ends were trimmed by 3 bases and 1 base, with 16 bases remaining between them. CDR3 length equals 17 residues. The CDR3 region is CASSEEEGEVAKNIQYF. For the CDR3, the DNA is TGTGCCAGCAGTGAGGAGGAGGGAGAAGTGGCCAAAAACATTCAGTACTTC.

The V gene is TRBV10-3, the J gene TRBJ1-1; 9 bases align to TRBD1. With 10 bases clipped from V and 1 base from J, the junction kept 7 bases outside the gene matches. The CDR3 sequence is 14 residues long. Germline values: CDR1 ENHRY, CDR2 SYGVKD. CDR3 protein: CATGAGQGNTEAFF. In nucleotides, the CDR3 is TGTGCCACGGGGGCGGGACAGGGGAACACTGAAGCTTTCTTT.

This clone was seen more than once but under ten times. The rearrangement uses TRBV11-2 and TRBJ2-1, with D tentatively TRBD2 (6 bases). In germline, CDR1 is SGHAT, CDR2 FQNNGV. The CDR3 sequence is 17 residues long. Trimming pared 1 base from V and 0 bases from J, leaving 13 bases between. The CDR3 region is CASSLGGTLSSYNEQFF. CDR3 DNA: TGTGCCAGCAGCTTAGGCGGGACTCTGAGCTCCTACAATGAGCAGTTCTTC.

J is TRBJ1-3 and V is TRBV7-3, with no clear D. The CDR3 has 13 residues. Between the trimmed V and J ends, which lost 5 bases and 0 bases, there was a span of 5 bases. Germline loops: CDR1 SGHTA, CDR2 FQGTGA. The CDR3 sequence is CASSQSSGNTIYF. CDR3 sequence (DNA): TGTGCCAGCAGCCAGAGCTCTGGAAACACCATATATTTT.

The V call is TRBV5-1, the J call TRBJ1-1; D call uncertain. Trimming stripped 4 bases from V and 2 bases from J, with 21 bases between. The CDR3 sequence is 17 residues long. Germline V gene data show CDR1 as SGHRS and CDR2 as YFSETQ. In DNA form, the CDR3 reads TGCGCCAGCAGCAACTCCCAAGGTGGACCGGGAAACACTGAAGCTTTCTTT. Its protein product is CASSNSQGGPGNTEAFF.

This clone is a singleton in its sample. This chain joins TRBV7-3 and TRBJ1-3; possibly TRBD1 for D (6 bases). This CDR3 spans 16 amino acids. V dropped 0 bases and J dropped 4 bases, with 13 bases sitting between them. Germline CDR1 SGHTA, CDR2 FQGTGA. The CDR3 spells CASSLTQAGAGNTIYF. As DNA, the CDR3 is TGTGCCAGCAGCTTAACGCAGGCAGGGGCCGGAAACACCATATATTTT.

The chain has TRBV28 and TRBJ1-3, with TRBD1 identical over 8 bases. The CDR3 runs to 15 residues. Unmatched junction bases numbered 4, after V lost 5 bases and J lost 1 base. Germline CDR1 reads MDHEN; CDR2 reads SYDVKM. For the CDR3, the DNA is TGTGCCAGCAGTGGGGGGGACAGGTCTGGAAACACCATATATTTT. Its protein product is CASSGGDRSGNTIYF.

J is TRBJ1-2 and V is TRBV5-6; D not resolved. The CDR3 runs 13 residues. Trimming removed 2 bases at V and 4 bases at J, with 9 bases between. Germline V gene lookup returns CDR1 SGHDT and CDR2 YYEEEE. The CDR3, as DNA: TGTGCCAGCAGCTTAGATGGCCGCTATGGCTACACCTTC. Protein sequence: CASSLDGRYGYTF.

The chain carries TRBV20-1 and TRBJ1-1, with D hard to call. CDR1 and CDR2 (germline): DFQATT, SNEGSKA (reference sequence). Trimming took off 3 bases at V and 5 bases at J, with 7 bases between the two ends. The CDR3 runs 11 residues. This CDR3 is CSARESTEAFF. CDR3 bases: TGCAGTGCTAGGGAGAGTACTGAAGCTTTCTTT.

The CDR3 coding sequence is TGTGCCAGCAGCTGGCTGGGCGGCTACACCTTC. Protein: CASSWLGGYTF. The V gene is TRBV28, the J gene TRBJ1-2; D gene uncertain. The CDR3 extends over 11 amino acids. V shed 6 bases and J shed 8 bases, with 10 bases lying between them. The germline V gene encodes CDR1 MDHEN and CDR2 SYDVKM.

This clone showed up just a few times. This sequence joins TRBV9 and TRBJ1-2; a weak D match, TRBD1 (5 bases). Germline V gene data show CDR1 as SGDLS and CDR2 as YYNGEE. This CDR3 comprises 11 residues. V gave up 1 base and J gave up 14 bases, with 12 bases separating them. The CDR3 bases are TGTGCCAGCAGCGTACAGGGTAAAAAGACCTTC. Its protein is CASSVQGKKTF.

The chain links TRBV2 to TRBJ2-7; 11 bases are a match to TRBD2. V shed 6 bases and J 1 base; nucleotides not matched to a gene: 8. This CDR3 is built from 16 residues. Germline CDR1 SNHLY, CDR2 FYNNEI. The CDR3 protein is CASRPGRTSGSYEQYF. For the CDR3, the DNA is TGTGCCAGCAGACCCGGTAGGACTAGCGGGTCCTACGAGCAGTACTTC.

The CDR3 region has the DNA TGTGCCACACGGGAGTCTGGGGCCAACGTCCTGACTTTC. Translated: CATRESGANVLTF. The chain carries TRBV6-1 and TRBJ2-6; the D gene is possibly TRBD2 (6 bases). Per the germline V gene, CDR1 is MNHNS and CDR2 is SASEGT. V shed 10 bases and J shed 1 base, with 8 bases lying between them. This CDR3 contains 13 residues.

The V call is TRBV6-5, the J call TRBJ2-3; TRBD2 matches at 10 bases. V lost 0 bases, J lost 6 bases, and 6 bases stayed unmatched. This CDR3 has 16 residues. Germline V gives CDR1 MNHEY, CDR2 SVGAGI. The CDR3 loop is CASSYSERGGLDTQYF. CDR3 bases: TGTGCCAGCAGTTACTCGGAGCGGGGGGGCCTGGATACGCAGTATTTT.

The rearrangement joins TRBV10-2 to TRBJ2-1; D uncertain. The CDR3 sequence is 14 residues long. Looked up from germline, CDR1 is WSHSY and CDR2 is SAAADI. V lost 1 base to trimming and J lost 3 bases, with 7 bases between them. CDR3 DNA sequence: TGCGCCAGCAGTGAGTTGCAGTTCTACAATGAGCAGTTCTTC. Amino acids: CASSELQFYNEQFF.

The genes are TRBV19 and TRBJ2-3; no definite D call. CDR1 and CDR2 (germline): LNHDA, SQIVND (reference sequence). This CDR3 is 15 amino acids long. The V end lost 3 bases, the J end lost 1 base, and 11 bases lay between the germline ends. CDR3 in DNA: TGTGCCAGTAGTATTTCTCGCGGACGCACAGATACGCAGTATTTT. This translates into CASSISRGRTDTQYF.

This chain links TRBV10-3 with TRBJ1-1; D is ambiguous. Deletions cut 10 bases from V and 0 bases from J, with 15 bases between. Germline CDR1 ENHRY, CDR2 SYGVKD. CDR3 length: 14 residues. This chain's CDR3 is CATASLGMNTEAFF. In nucleotides, the CDR3 is TGTGCCACCGCGAGTCTGGGAATGAACACTGAAGCTTTCTTT.

The chain carries TRBV11-2 and TRBJ2-7, with D maybe TRBD2 (5 bases). Germline V gives CDR1 SGHAT, CDR2 FQNNGV. The CDR3 covers 16 residues. The V and J ends lost 0 bases and 1 base respectively, with 13 bases between them. The CDR3 DNA reads as TGTGCCAGCAGCTTAGACTCCGGGATTATGTCCTACGAGCAGTACTTC. Amino acid sequence: CASSLDSGIMSYEQYF.

This chain joins TRBV19 and TRBJ2-6, with a possible D match to TRBD1 (5 bases). V gave up 0 bases and J gave up 4 bases, with 7 bases separating them. The CDR3 has 15 residues. Germline CDR1 is LNHDA and CDR2 is SQIVND (reference sequence). As DNA, the CDR3 is TGTGCCAGTAGTATAGAAGGGGTGGGGGCCAACGTCCTGACTTTC. This gives the protein CASSIEGVGANVLTF.